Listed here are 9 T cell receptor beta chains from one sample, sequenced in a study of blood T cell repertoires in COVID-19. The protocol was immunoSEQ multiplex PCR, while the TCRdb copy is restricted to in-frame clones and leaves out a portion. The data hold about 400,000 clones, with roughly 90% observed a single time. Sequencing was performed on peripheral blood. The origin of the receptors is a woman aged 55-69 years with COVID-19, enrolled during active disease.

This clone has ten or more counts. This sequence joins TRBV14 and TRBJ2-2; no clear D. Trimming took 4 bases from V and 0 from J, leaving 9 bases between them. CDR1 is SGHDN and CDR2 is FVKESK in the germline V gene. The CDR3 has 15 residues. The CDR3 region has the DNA TGTGCCAGCAGCCGCCCTTCGGCGAACACCGGGGAGCTGTTTTTT. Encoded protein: CASSRPSANTGELFF.

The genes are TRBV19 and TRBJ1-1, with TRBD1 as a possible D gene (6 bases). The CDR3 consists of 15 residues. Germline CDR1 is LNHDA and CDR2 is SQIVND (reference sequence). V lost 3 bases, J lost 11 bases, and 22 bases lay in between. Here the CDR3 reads CASSIVSAGAQTAFF. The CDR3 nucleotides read TGTGCCAGTAGTATCGTCTCGGCAGGGGCGCAAACTGCTTTCTTT.

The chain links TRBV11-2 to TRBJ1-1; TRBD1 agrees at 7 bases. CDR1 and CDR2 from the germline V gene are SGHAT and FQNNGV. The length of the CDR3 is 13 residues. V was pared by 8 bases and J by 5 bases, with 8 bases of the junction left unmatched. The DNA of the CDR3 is TGTGCCAGCGGCGACAGGGCCCGAACTGAAGCTTTCTTT. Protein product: CASGDRARTEAFF.

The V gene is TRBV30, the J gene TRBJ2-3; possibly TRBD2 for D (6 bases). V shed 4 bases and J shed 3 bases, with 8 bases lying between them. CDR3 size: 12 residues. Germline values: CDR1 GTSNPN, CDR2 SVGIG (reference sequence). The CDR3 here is CAWNRGTDTQYF. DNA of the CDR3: TGTGCCTGGAATCGGGGGACAGATACGCAGTATTTT.

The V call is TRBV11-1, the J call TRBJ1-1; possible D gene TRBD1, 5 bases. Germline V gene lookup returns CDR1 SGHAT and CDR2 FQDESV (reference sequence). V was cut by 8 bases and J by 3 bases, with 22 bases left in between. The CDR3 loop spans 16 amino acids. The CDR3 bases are TGTGCCAGCCAATTTGGCGTGGGTGGGGCCTACACTGAAGCTTTCTTT. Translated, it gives CASQFGVGGAYTEAFF. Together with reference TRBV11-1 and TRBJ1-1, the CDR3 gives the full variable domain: EAEVAQSPRYKITEKSQAVAFWCDPISGHATLYWYRQILGQGPELLVQFQDESVVDDSQLPKDRFSAERLKGVDSTLKIQPAELGDSAMYLCASQFGVGGAYTEAFFGQGTRLTVV.

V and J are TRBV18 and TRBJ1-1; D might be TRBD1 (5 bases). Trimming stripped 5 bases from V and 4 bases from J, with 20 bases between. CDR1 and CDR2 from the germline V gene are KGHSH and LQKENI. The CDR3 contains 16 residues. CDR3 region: CASSLTQGMRSTEAFF. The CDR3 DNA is TGTGCCAGCTCATTAACCCAGGGTATGCGGAGCACTGAAGCTTTCTTT.

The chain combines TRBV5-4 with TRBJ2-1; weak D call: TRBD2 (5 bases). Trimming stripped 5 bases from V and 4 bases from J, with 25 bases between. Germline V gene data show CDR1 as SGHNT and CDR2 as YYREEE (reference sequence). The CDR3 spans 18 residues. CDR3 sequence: CASRPLQVGGRKYNEQFF. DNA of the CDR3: TGTGCCAGCAGGCCGCTACAAGTTGGCGGGCGAAAGTACAATGAGCAGTTCTTC.

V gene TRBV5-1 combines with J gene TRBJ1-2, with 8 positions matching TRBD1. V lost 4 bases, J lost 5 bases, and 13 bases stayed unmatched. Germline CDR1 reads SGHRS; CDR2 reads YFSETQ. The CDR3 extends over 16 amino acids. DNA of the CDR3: TGCGCCAGCAGCACGTCGGGACAGGAAAACGGGTATGGCTACACCTTC. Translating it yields CASSTSGQENGYGYTF.

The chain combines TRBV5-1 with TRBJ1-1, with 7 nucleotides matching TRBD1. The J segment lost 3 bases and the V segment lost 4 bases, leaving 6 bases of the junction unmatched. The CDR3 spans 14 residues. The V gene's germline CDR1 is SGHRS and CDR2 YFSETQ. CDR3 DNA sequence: TGCGCCAGCAGCGTACAGGGGTGGGACACTGAAGCTTTCTTT. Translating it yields CASSVQGWDTEAFF.